These T cell receptor beta chains were read from a single sample in a study of blood T cell repertoires in COVID-19. Libraries were prepared by immunoSEQ multiplex PCR; TCRdb keeps only in-frame clonotypes and omits some of them. The data contain about 60,000 clones, around 80% of them singletons. The sample taken for sequencing was peripheral blood. The receptor set was obtained from a man aged 55 to 70 with acute or convalescent COVID-19. The CDR3 runs from the conserved cysteine through the conserved F or W. The D gene is left open where the match is weak. Some rows have no size entry. The others give once, few or many, or a class for an expanded clone.

CASSAQNYEQYF TGTGCCAGCTCTGCCCAGAACTACGAGCAGTACTTC 12 few TRBJ2-7 TRBV2 -
CASSFLDREETQYF TGTGCCAGCAGTTTTTTGGACAGAGAAGAGACCCAGTACTTC 14 - TRBJ2-5 TRBV6-5 -
CASSLGGYGEAFF TGTGCCAGCAGCTTAGGAGGGTATGGCGAAGCTTTCTTT 13 - TRBJ1-1 TRBV11-2 -
CASSFLGLRETQYF TGCGCCAGCAGCTTCCTGGGACTTCGGGAGACCCAGTACTTC 14 - TRBJ2-5 TRBV5-1 -
CASSQDRVTGNTIYF TGTGCCAGCAGCCAAGACAGGGTCACTGGAAACACCATATATTTT 15 - TRBJ1-3 TRBV4-2 -
CASSDRGIPRYEQYF TGTGCCAGCAGTGATCGGGGTATCCCTCGCTACGAGCAGTACTTC 15 - TRBJ2-7 TRBV25-1 -
CASSEAKQVSLTF TGTGCCAGCAGTGAAGCCAAACAGGTGTCCTTGACTTTT 13 few TRBJ1-4 TRBV2 -
CSVRRDGLYGYTF TGCAGCGTCAGGAGGGACGGCCTATATGGCTACACCTTC 13 few TRBJ1-2 TRBV29-1 -
CASTAGQGAPLHF TGTGCCAGCACCGCCGGACAGGGTGCACCCCTCCACTTT 13 - TRBJ1-6 TRBV7-8 TRBD1
CASSYTGGNTEAFF TGTGCCAGCAGCTATACAGGGGGGAACACTGAAGCTTTCTTT 14 - TRBJ1-1 TRBV11-2 TRBD1
CASSPDSFGEQYF TGTGCCAGCTCACCCGACAGTTTTGGCGAGCAGTACTTC 13 - TRBJ2-7 TRBV18 -
CASSPLAGGTYEQYF TGTGCCAGCAGCCCCCTAGCGGGGGGTACCTACGAGCAGTACTTC 15 once TRBJ2-7 TRBV11-2 TRBD2
CATSDSRGHQPQHF TGTGCCACCAGTGACTCCAGGGGACATCAGCCCCAGCATTTT 14 - TRBJ1-5 TRBV24-1 -
CASSVYPTLQQPDYGYTF TGTGCCAGCAGCGTATACCCCACCCTACAGCAGCCAGACTATGGCTACACCTTC 18 - TRBJ1-2 TRBV9 -
CASSFKRGFNQPQHF TGTGCCAGCAGTTTTAAAAGGGGCTTCAATCAGCCCCAGCATTTT 15 - TRBJ1-5 TRBV27 -
CASSRWRAGEKLFF TGTGCCAGTAGCCGGTGGAGGGCGGGTGAAAAACTGTTTTTT 14 - TRBJ1-4 TRBV19 -
CASSYLTGTNYGYTF TGTGCCAGCAGTTACCTGACAGGGACTAACTATGGCTACACCTTC 15 - TRBJ1-2 TRBV6-6 TRBD1
CASSFQGSNTEAFF TGTGCCAGCAGTTTTCAGGGAAGTAACACTGAAGCTTTCTTT 14 - TRBJ1-1 TRBV2 -
CASSEGWRYEQFF TGTGCCAGCAGCGAGGGATGGCGGTATGAGCAGTTCTTC 13 - TRBJ2-1 TRBV12-3/TRBV12-4 -
CASSGRQGFEAFF TGTGCCAGCAGCGGAAGACAGGGTTTTGAAGCTTTCTTT 13 - TRBJ1-1 TRBV9 TRBD1
CASSLGAEKAF TGTGCCAGCAGCTTAGGGGCAGAAAAGGCCTTC 11 - TRBJ1-2 TRBV7-2 -
CASSYTTGAYGYTF TGTGCCAGCAGTTACACCACAGGGGCCTATGGCTACACCTTC 14 - TRBJ1-2 TRBV6-5 TRBD1
CASPGSSGNTIYF TGTGCCTCACCAGGAAGCTCTGGAAACACCATATATTTT 13 - TRBJ1-3 TRBV30 -
CASSLLSSYEQYF TGTGCCAGCTCACTCTTGAGCTCCTACGAGCAGTACTTC 13 few TRBJ2-7 TRBV18 -
CASRIAGHTGELFF TGTGCCAGCAGGATAGCGGGGCACACCGGGGAGCTGTTTTTT 14 - TRBJ2-2 TRBV7-3 TRBD2
CASGPRERTGGPGETQYF TGTGCCAGCGGCCCCAGGGAGAGAACGGGGGGGCCCGGAGAGACCCAGTACTTC 18 - TRBJ2-5 TRBV5-4 TRBD2
CASSLGWDKGYGYTF TGTGCCAGCAGTTTGGGTTGGGACAAGGGCTATGGCTACACCTTC 15 - TRBJ1-2 TRBV27 -
CASSNRATGNEQFF TGTGCCAGCAGCAACAGGGCTACGGGCAATGAGCAGTTCTTC 14 - TRBJ2-1 TRBV21-1 -
CASSLQELEAFF TGTGCCAGCAGCTTACAGGAACTTGAAGCTTTCTTT 12 - TRBJ1-1 TRBV7-2 -
CASYDRGNQPQHF TGTGCCAGCTATGACAGGGGGAATCAGCCCCAGCATTTT 13 - TRBJ1-5 TRBV6-5 TRBD1
CASSWGGATDTQYF TGTGCCAGCAGCTGGGGGGGGGCAACAGATACGCAGTATTTT 14 - TRBJ2-3 TRBV7-9 -
CASSDSRPGQGDLYGYTF TGTGCCAGCAGTGATAGTAGACCGGGACAGGGGGATCTCTATGGCTACACCTTC 18 - TRBJ1-2 TRBV25-1 TRBD1
CATSRTRTETQYF TGTGCCACCAGCCGCACTAGGACAGAGACCCAGTACTTC 13 - TRBJ2-5 TRBV15 -
CASSLIRGREEEKLFF TGTGCCAGCAGCTTAATTCGGGGGAGGGAAGAGGAAAAACTGTTTTTT 16 once TRBJ1-4 TRBV7-9 -
CASSFQNYEQYF TGTGCCAGCAGTTTCCAAAACTACGAGCAGTACTTC 12 - TRBJ2-7 TRBV25-1 -
CAANTGGNSPLHF TGTGCCGCAAATACGGGAGGAAATTCACCCCTCCACTTT 13 - TRBJ1-6 TRBV30 -